This TCR beta chain stems from a study of T cell changes during pregnancy in multiple sclerosis. Germline values: CDR1 SEHNR, CDR2 FQNEAQ (reference sequence). V was trimmed by 2 bases and J by 5 bases, leaving 12 bases between them. CDR3 size: 14 residues. Produced via immunoSEQ multiplex PCR; TCRdb's table is partial and in-frame only. The sample includes around 92,000 clones, around 92% of them seen just once. This receptor was identified in a female donor with multiple sclerosis, enrolled in a pregnancy study. Sequences were derived from peripheral blood, sampled in the third trimester of pregnancy. This chain links TRBV7-9 with TRBJ2-5, with TRBD2 as a possible D gene (5 bases). The CDR3 nucleotides read TGTGCCAGCAGCTTATTCGGAGGCGGGGAGACCCAGTACTTC. Translating it yields CASSLFGGGETQYF.